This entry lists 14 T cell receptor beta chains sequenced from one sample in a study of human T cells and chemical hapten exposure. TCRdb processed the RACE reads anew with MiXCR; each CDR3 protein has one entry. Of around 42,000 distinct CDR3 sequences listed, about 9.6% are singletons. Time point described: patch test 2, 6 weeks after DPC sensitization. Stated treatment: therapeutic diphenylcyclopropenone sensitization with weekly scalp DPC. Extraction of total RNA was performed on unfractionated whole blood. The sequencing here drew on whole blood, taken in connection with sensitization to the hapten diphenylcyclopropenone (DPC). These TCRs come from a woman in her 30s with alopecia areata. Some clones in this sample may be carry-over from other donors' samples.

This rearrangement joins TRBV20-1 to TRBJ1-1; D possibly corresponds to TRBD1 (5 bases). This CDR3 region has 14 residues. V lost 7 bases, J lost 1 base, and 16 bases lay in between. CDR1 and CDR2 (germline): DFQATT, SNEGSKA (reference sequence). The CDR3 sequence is CSVAKGTGNTEAFF. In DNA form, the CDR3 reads TGCAGTGTCGCAAAGGGGACGGGGAACACTGAAGCTTTCTTT.

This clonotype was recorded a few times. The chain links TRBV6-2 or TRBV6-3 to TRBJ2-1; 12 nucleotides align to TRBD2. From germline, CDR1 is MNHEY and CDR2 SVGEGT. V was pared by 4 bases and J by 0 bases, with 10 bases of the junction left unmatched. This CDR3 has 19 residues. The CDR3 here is CASSWASGGVRSSYNEQFF. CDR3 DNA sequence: TGTGCCAGCAGTTGGGCTAGCGGGGGGGTTAGGAGCTCCTACAATGAGCAGTTCTTC.

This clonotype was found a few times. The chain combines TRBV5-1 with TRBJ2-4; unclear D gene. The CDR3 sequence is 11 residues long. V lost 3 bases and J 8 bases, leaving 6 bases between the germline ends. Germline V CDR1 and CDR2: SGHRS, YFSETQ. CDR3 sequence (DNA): TGCGCCAGCAGCTCTGGACACATTCAGTACTTC. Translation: CASSSGHIQYF.

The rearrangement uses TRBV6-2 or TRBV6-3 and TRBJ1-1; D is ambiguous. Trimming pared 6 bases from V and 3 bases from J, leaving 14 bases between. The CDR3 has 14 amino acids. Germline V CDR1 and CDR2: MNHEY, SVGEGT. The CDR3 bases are TGTGCCAGCAGAGCGGGAGGTGTGGACACTGAAGCTTTCTTT. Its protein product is CASRAGGVDTEAFF.

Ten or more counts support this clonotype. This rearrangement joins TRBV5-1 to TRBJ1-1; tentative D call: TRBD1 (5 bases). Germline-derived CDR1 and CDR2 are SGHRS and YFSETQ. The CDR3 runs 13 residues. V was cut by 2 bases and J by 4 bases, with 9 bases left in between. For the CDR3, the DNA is TGCGCCAGCAGCTTCCCGGGGGGCACTGAAGCTTTCTTT. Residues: CASSFPGGTEAFF.

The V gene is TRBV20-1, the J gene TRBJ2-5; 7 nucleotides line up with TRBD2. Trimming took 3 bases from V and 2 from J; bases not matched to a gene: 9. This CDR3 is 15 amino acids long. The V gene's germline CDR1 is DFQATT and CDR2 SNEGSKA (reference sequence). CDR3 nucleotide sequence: TGCAGTGCTAGGGGCCAGCGGGATAAACAAGAGACCCAGTACTTC. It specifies CSARGQRDKQETQYF.

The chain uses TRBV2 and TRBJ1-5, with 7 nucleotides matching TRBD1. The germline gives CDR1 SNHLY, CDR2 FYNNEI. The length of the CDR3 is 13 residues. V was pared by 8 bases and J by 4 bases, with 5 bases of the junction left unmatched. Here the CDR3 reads CASRDSLNQPQHF. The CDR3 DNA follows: TGTGCCAGCCGGGACAGTCTAAATCAGCCCCAGCATTTT.

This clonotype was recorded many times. The CDR3 DNA follows: TGTGCCAGCAGCTTGTGGGCGGGGAGAGTTAATTCACCCCTCCACTTT. It codes for CASSLWAGRVNSPLHF. V gene TRBV5-4 combines with J gene TRBJ1-6; D unclear. Trimming cost V 1 base and J 6 bases, with 14 bases left between them. The CDR3 spans 16 residues. CDR1 and CDR2 from the germline V gene are SGHNT and YYREEE (reference sequence).

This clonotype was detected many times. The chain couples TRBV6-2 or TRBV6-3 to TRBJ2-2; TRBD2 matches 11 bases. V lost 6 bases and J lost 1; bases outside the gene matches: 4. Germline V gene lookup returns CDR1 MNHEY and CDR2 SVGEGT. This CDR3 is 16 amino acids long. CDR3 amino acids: CASRATSGGNTGELFF. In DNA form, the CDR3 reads TGTGCCAGCAGAGCCACTAGCGGGGGGAACACCGGGGAGCTGTTTTTT.

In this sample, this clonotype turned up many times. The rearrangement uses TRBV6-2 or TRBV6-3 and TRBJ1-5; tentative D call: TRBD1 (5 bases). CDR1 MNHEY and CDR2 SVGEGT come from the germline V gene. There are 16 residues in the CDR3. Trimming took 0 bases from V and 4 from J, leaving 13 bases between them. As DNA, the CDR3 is TGTGCCAGCAGTTACTCGTCTGGGGGGGGAAATCAGCCCCAGCATTTT. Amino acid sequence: CASSYSSGGGNQPQHF.

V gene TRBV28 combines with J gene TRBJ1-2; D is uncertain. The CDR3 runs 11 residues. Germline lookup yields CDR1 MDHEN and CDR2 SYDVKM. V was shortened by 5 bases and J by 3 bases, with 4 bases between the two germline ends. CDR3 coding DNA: TGTGCCAGCAGTGGTTACTATGGCTACACCTTC. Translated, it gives CASSGYYGYTF.

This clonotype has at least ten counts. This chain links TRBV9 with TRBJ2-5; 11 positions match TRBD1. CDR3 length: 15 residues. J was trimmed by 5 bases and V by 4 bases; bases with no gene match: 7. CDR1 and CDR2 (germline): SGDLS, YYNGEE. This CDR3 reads CASSTGQGGRETQYF. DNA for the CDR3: TGTGCCAGCAGCACGGGACAGGGGGGGCGCGAGACCCAGTACTTC.

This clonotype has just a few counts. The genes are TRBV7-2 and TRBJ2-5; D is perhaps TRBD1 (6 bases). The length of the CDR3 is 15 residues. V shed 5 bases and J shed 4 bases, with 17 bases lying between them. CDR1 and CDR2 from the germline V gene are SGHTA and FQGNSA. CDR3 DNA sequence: TGTGCCAGCAGCCCTCAGGGGATAGCCGGAGAGACCCAGTACTTC. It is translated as CASSPQGIAGETQYF.

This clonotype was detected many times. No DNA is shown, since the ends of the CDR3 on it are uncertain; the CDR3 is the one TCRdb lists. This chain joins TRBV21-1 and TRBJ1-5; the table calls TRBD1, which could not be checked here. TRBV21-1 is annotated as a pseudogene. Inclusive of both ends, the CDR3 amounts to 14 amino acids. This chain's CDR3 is CASVGQGADQPQHF.